This TCR beta chain came from a study of cytomegalovirus exposure and HLA in healthy donors. Primers included in the PCR were 60 Vbeta and 13 Jbeta primers. Assay: immunoSEQ multiplex PCR; the TCRdb copy retains only in-frame clones and omits some. The sample contains 150,000 to 200,000 clones, 60% to 80% of which appear only once. V was pared by 1 base and J by 5 bases, with 10 bases of the junction left unmatched. CDR1 and CDR2 from the germline V gene are SGHNT and YYREEE (reference sequence). The length of the CDR3 is 16 residues. Sequencing was performed on PBMCs. This TCR was recovered from a woman aged 40-49 years in good health and CMV-seropositive. V is TRBV5-4 and J is TRBJ2-5, with TRBD2 matching over 8 bases. CDR3 DNA: TGTGCCAGCAGCTTGCCCGGGGGGGCACAGAGGGAGACCCAGTACTTC. This encodes CASSLPGGAQRETQYF.